These 23 T cell receptor beta chains were sequenced from one sample in a study of OX40 agonist ivuxolimab in advanced cancers. The protocol was immunoSEQ multiplex PCR, while the TCRdb copy is restricted to in-frame clones and leaves out a portion. The sample includes tens of thousands of clones, 85% to 90% of them seen just once. This specimen was CD4+ or CD8+ T cells sorted from blood, taken in a trial of the OX40 agonist ivuxolimab. The receptors shown here come from an adult with an advanced solid tumor such as melanoma, head and neck, liver or kidney cancer.

The chain employs TRBV2 and TRBJ1-5; 7 bases align to TRBD1. The CDR3 extends over 15 amino acids. The V gene end was trimmed by 6 bases and the J gene end by 0 bases; junction bases not matched to a gene: 5. Germline V gene data show CDR1 as SNHLY and CDR2 as FYNNEI. Here the CDR3 reads CASRAGGISNQPQHF. CDR3 coding DNA: TGTGCCAGCAGGGCAGGGGGAATTAGCAATCAGCCCCAGCATTTT.

The chain is built from TRBV6-1 and TRBJ2-7, with 7 bases fitting TRBD1. This CDR3 has 13 residues. Germline-derived CDR1 and CDR2 are MNHNS and SASEGT. V gave up 5 bases and J gave up 2 bases; unmatched junction bases: 3. The CDR3 DNA reads as TGTGCCAGCAGTACAACAGGGGCCTACGAGCAGTACTTC. Amino acid sequence: CASSTTGAYEQYF.

This chain connects TRBV19 to TRBJ1-2; 7 bases are shared with TRBD1. The length of the CDR3 is 13 residues. Per the germline V gene, CDR1 is LNHDA and CDR2 is SQIVND (reference sequence). V lost 3 bases and J lost 7; bases outside the gene matches: 5. CDR3 in DNA: TGTGCCAGTAGTATCGGGACAGTTGGTGGCTACACCTTC. Translation: CASSIGTVGGYTF.

V usage is TRBV28 and J usage is TRBJ1-1; D gene ambiguous. The CDR3 consists of 14 residues. Germline loops: CDR1 MDHEN, CDR2 SYDVKM. Trimming left V 3 bases short and J 3 bases short, with 11 bases between. Written as DNA, the CDR3 is TGTGCCAGCAGTTTCGCTGACGGGTACACTGAAGCTTTCTTT. This translates into CASSFADGYTEAFF.

V usage is TRBV19 and J usage is TRBJ1-1; perhaps TRBD1 as D (5 bases). The germline V gene encodes CDR1 LNHDA and CDR2 SQIVND (reference sequence). The V end lost 6 bases, the J end lost 4 bases, and 12 bases lay between the germline ends. The CDR3 totals 13 residues. The CDR3 DNA reads TGTGCCAGTAGCTCGGGTGGGGGCACTGAAGCTTTCTTT. The encoded protein is CASSSGGGTEAFF.

This clone has just one count. The V gene is TRBV9, the J gene TRBJ1-2; the match to TRBD1 covers 8 bases. J was trimmed by 5 bases and V by 0 bases; bases with no gene match: 9. The germline V gene encodes CDR1 SGDLS and CDR2 YYNGEE. The CDR3 sequence is 16 residues long. For the CDR3, the DNA is TGTGCCAGCAGCGTAGGAGGCGGGACAGGCTCTTATGGCTACACCTTC. It yields the protein CASSVGGGTGSYGYTF.

The chain carries TRBV7-9 and TRBJ1-1; 7 nucleotides align to TRBD1. The CDR3 sequence is 14 residues long. Per germline, CDR1 SEHNR and CDR2 FQNEAQ (reference sequence). Trimming removed 3 bases from V and 4 bases from J; junction bases left unmatched: 5. CDR3 sequence reads: CASSLDRRVTEAFF. The DNA for the CDR3 is TGTGCCAGCAGCTTGGACAGGCGCGTCACTGAAGCTTTCTTT.

The rearrangement links TRBV6-4 to TRBJ2-1; TRBD1 agrees at 9 bases. Germline loops: CDR1 MRHNA, CDR2 SNTAGT. V lost 0 bases, J lost 8 bases, and 5 bases stayed unmatched. The CDR3 totals 15 residues. The CDR3 DNA reads TGTGCCAGCAGTGACTCTAACAGGGGGCGGGATGAGCAGTTCTTC. This gives the protein CASSDSNRGRDEQFF.

This rearrangement joins TRBV2 to TRBJ2-3, with D maybe TRBD2 (6 bases). This CDR3 contains 16 residues. The V gene's germline CDR1 is SNHLY and CDR2 FYNNEI. The ends were cut back, 4 bases at V and 2 bases at J, with 16 bases in the middle. The CDR3 DNA sequence: TGTGCCAGCAGTGCCCCAGGGACTCAAACCACAGATACGCAGTATTTT. Translated, it gives CASSAPGTQTTDTQYF.

The chain carries TRBV4-2 and TRBJ1-5, with 12 bases matching TRBD1. Germline CDR1 LGHNA, CDR2 YNFKEQ. This CDR3 spans 17 amino acids. V gave up 0 bases and J gave up 5 bases; unmatched junction bases: 5. DNA of the CDR3: TGTGCCAGCAGCCAAGATCAAGGGACAGGGGGCGATCAGCCCCAGCATTTT. Protein product: CASSQDQGTGGDQPQHF.

This clone has only one observation. This rearrangement joins TRBV19 to TRBJ2-2; tentative D call: TRBD1 (5 bases). V lost 7 bases, J lost 4 bases, and 13 bases lay in between. CDR1 and CDR2 (germline): LNHDA, SQIVND (reference sequence). CDR3 length: 14 residues. The CDR3 loop reads CASTGSVGTGELFF. CDR3 nucleotide sequence: TGTGCCAGTACAGGGTCGGTGGGCACCGGGGAGCTGTTTTTT. Complete variable domain (other parts from reference TRBV19 and TRBJ2-2): DGGITQSPKYLFRKEGQNVTLSCEQNLNHDAMYWYRQDPGQGLRLIYYSQIVNDFQKGDIAEGYSVSREKKESFPLTVTSAQKNPTAFYLCASTGSVGTGELFFGEGSRLTVL.

The rearrangement links TRBV19 to TRBJ2-5; a weak D match, TRBD1 (5 bases). The DNA end favors TRBJ2-7, so the J call may be wrong. There are 13 residues in the CDR3. Germline V gene data show CDR1 as LNHDA and CDR2 as SQIVND (reference sequence). This CDR3 reads CASSIGDSSEQYF. Here the CDR3 DNA reads TGTGCCAGTAGTATAGGTGACAGCAGCGAGCAGTACTTC.

The rearrangement links TRBV5-4 to TRBJ2-7; the match to TRBD1 covers 8 bases. The CDR3 runs to 15 residues. V shed 3 bases, J shed 4 bases, and the junction held 9 bases outside the gene matches. CDR1 SGHNT and CDR2 YYREEE come from the germline V gene (reference sequence). CDR3 amino acids: CASSSATGGRYEQYF. As DNA, the CDR3 is TGTGCCAGCAGCTCCGCTACAGGGGGGAGATACGAGCAGTACTTC. Filled out from reference TRBV5-4 and TRBJ2-7, the complete variable domain reads ETGVTQSPTHLIKTRGQQVTLRCSSQSGHNTVSWYQQALGQGPQFIFQYYREEENGRGNFPPRFSGLQFPNYSSELNVNALELDDSALYLCASSSATGGRYEQYFGPGTRLTVT.

The chain has TRBV4-3 and TRBJ2-4, with 7 nucleotides matching TRBD1. The CDR3 extends over 16 amino acids. V was clipped by 0 bases and J by 3 bases; unmatched bases: 5. Germline V gene lookup returns CDR1 LGHNA and CDR2 YSLEER. CDR3 nucleotide sequence: TGCGCCAGCAGCCAAGAACCAGGGGGAGTCAAAAACATTCAGTACTTC. This codes for CASSQEPGGVKNIQYF.

The sample holds a few counts of this clone. V and J are TRBV6-5 and TRBJ1-5; D remains ambiguous. The CDR3 length is 14 residues. Trimming took off 8 bases at V and 0 bases at J, with 11 bases between the two ends. Germline V gives CDR1 MNHEY, CDR2 SVGAGI. CDR3 nucleotide sequence: TGTGCCAGCGGTGGGCATTATAGCAATCAGCCCCAGCATTTT. Its protein product is CASGGHYSNQPQHF.

The chain combines TRBV6-4 with TRBJ2-1; D perhaps matches TRBD1 (5 bases). Trimming shortened V by 2 bases and J by 4 bases, and 15 bases separated the two germline ends. CDR3 length: 16 amino acids. CDR1 and CDR2 from the germline V gene are MRHNA and SNTAGT. The CDR3: CASSDTMTDPYNEQFF. The CDR3 DNA sequence: TGTGCCAGCAGTGACACCATGACAGACCCATACAATGAGCAGTTCTTC.

The gene calls are TRBV15 and TRBJ2-2; a weak D match, TRBD1 (6 bases). This CDR3 has 16 residues. Germline values: CDR1 LNHNV, CDR2 YYDKDF (reference sequence). V shed 2 bases and J shed 7 bases, with 17 bases lying between them. CDR3 amino acids: CATSRSPWTDGGELFF. The CDR3 nucleotides are TGTGCCACCAGCAGATCCCCGTGGACAGACGGCGGGGAGCTGTTTTTT. Together with reference TRBV15 and TRBJ2-2, the CDR3 gives the full variable domain: DAMVIQNPRYQVTQFGKPVTLSCSQTLNHNVMYWYQQKSSQAPKLLFHYYDKDFNNEADTPDNFQSRRPNTSFCFLDIRSPGLGDTAMYLCATSRSPWTDGGELFFGEGSRLTVL.

This sequence joins TRBV6-5 and TRBJ2-7; TRBD2 agrees at 8 bases. CDR3 size: 14 residues. J gave up 2 bases and V 2 bases, and 2 bases lay outside the gene matches. The germline V gene has CDR1 MNHEY and CDR2 SVGAGI. CDR3 nucleotides: TGTGCCAGCAGTTACCTTAGCGGGACCTACGAGCAGTACTTC. Encoded protein: CASSYLSGTYEQYF.

The chain has TRBV9 and TRBJ2-5, with 8 bases lining up with TRBD2. V lost 0 bases, J lost 1 base, and 5 bases stayed unmatched. Germline V gene data show CDR1 as SGDLS and CDR2 as YYNGEE. CDR3 length equals 16 residues. CDR3 DNA: TGTGCCAGCAGCGTAGGGAGCGGGGGAACCCAAGAGACCCAGTACTTC. Translated: CASSVGSGGTQETQYF.

The gene calls are TRBV7-7 and TRBJ2-7, with TRBD1 matching over 7 bases. J gave up 0 bases and V 1 base, and 6 bases lay outside the gene matches. CDR3 size: 16 residues. Germline V CDR1 and CDR2: SSHAT, FNYEAQ (reference sequence). CDR3 sequence (DNA): TGTGCCAGCAGCTTAGGGCTCGGGACAGTCTCCTACGAGCAGTACTTC. It yields the protein CASSLGLGTVSYEQYF.

The chain recombines TRBV13 with TRBJ2-6; perhaps TRBD1 as D (5 bases). V lost 2 bases and J 2 bases, leaving 7 bases between the germline ends. The CDR3 has 15 residues. Germline values: CDR1 PRHDT, CDR2 FYEKMQ (reference sequence). The CDR3 here is CASSLQGAGANVLTF. CDR3 DNA: TGTGCCAGCAGCTTACAAGGGGCTGGGGCCAACGTCCTGACTTTC.

This clone is a singleton in its sample. The chain carries TRBV5-1 and TRBJ1-1; D remains ambiguous. Germline CDR1 is SGHRS and CDR2 is YFSETQ. Trimming cost V 0 bases and J 5 bases, with 14 bases left between them. The CDR3 is 15 amino acids. In nucleotides, the CDR3 is TGCGCCAGCAGCTTGGACGGTCCTGGTGTAACTGAAGCTTTCTTT. Translated, it gives CASSLDGPGVTEAFF.

CDR3 residues: CASSDSRGGTDTQYF. For the CDR3, the DNA is TGTGCCAGCAGTGACTCGCGGGGGGGCACAGATACGCAGTATTTT. J is TRBJ2-3 and V is TRBV6-4; 8 bases map to TRBD2. Germline CDR1 MRHNA, CDR2 SNTAGT. The CDR3 extends over 15 amino acids. V lost 0 bases, J lost 1 base, and 0 bases stayed unmatched.